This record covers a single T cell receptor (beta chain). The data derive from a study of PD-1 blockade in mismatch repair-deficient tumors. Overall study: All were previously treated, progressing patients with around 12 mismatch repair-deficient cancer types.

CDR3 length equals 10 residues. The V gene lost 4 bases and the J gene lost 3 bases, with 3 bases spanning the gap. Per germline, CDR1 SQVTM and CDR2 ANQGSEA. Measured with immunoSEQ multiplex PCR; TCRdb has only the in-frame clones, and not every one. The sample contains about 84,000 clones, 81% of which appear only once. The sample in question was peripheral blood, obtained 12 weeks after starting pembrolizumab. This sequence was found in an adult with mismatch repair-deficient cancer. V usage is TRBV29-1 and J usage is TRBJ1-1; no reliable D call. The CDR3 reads CSVGDTEAFF. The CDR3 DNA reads TGCAGCGTTGGGGACACTGAAGCTTTCTTT.